Listed below are T cell receptor beta chains from one sample, sequenced in a study of T cells in narcolepsy. The protocol was immunoSEQ multiplex PCR, while the TCRdb copy is restricted to in-frame clones and leaves out a portion. This table holds 25,000 to 35,000 clones, about 76% found once. The specimen was CD45RA- memory CD4+ T cells from PBMCs. These receptors all stem from a human donor with narcolepsy. The CDR3 runs from the conserved cysteine through the conserved F or W. The order of the fields is CDR3 protein, CDR3 DNA, clone size, V gene, J gene, D gene. A D gene is named only where the DNA matches it firmly. Clone size is not always given. Where it is, it says once, few, many or a class for expanded clones.

CASSRLPEGEQFF	TGTGCCAGCTCACGACTCCCGGAGGGTGAGCAGTTCTTC	medium-sized	TRBV18	TRBJ2-1	.
CASSSPPYNEQFF	TGCGCCAGCAGCTCGCCCCCGTACAATGAGCAGTTCTTC	.	TRBV5-1	TRBJ2-1	.
CASSLDVGSQPNYGYTF	TGTGCCAGCAGCTTAGATGTCGGCAGCCAGCCTAACTATGGCTACACCTTC	.	TRBV11-3	TRBJ1-2	.
CANSLDGTGLREQYF	TGCGCCAACAGCTTGGATGGGACAGGGTTACGAGAGCAGTACTTC	.	TRBV5-1	TRBJ2-7	TRBD1
CASGNWGSGANVLTF	TGTGCCAGCGGAAACTGGGGCTCTGGGGCCAACGTCCTGACTTTC	medium-sized	TRBV27	TRBJ2-6	.
CASSSLFSSGRAHTQYF	TGTGCCAGCAGCTCACTCTTTTCTAGCGGGAGGGCGCATACGCAGTATTTT	.	TRBV7-6	TRBJ2-3	TRBD2
CASSPWGRASLSTDTQYF	TGTGCCAGCAGCCCCTGGGGGCGGGCCAGCCTTAGCACAGATACGCAGTATTTT	.	TRBV5-5	TRBJ2-3	.
CASSPSRESSYEQYF	TGTGCCAGCAGCCCCTCTAGGGAAAGCTCCTACGAGCAGTACTTC	.	TRBV4-2	TRBJ2-7	.
CASRGVGVIAEQFF	TGTGCCAGCAGGGGGGTAGGGGTTATAGCGGAGCAGTTCTTC	.	TRBV6-1	TRBJ2-1	.
CASSRQGADYGYTF	TGTGCCAGCAGCCGACAGGGGGCCGACTATGGCTACACCTTC	.	TRBV5-6	TRBJ1-2	TRBD1
CASRDTDLGEQYF	TGTGCCAGCAGGGACACGGACCTCGGTGAGCAGTACTTC	few	TRBV11-2	TRBJ2-7	.
CASRVAGFTDTQYF	TGCGCCAGCAGGGTAGCGGGGTTCACAGATACGCAGTATTTT	.	TRBV5-1	TRBJ2-3	TRBD2
CASTTLGGESKKLFF	TGTGCCAGCACAACCTTGGGGGGGGAGTCGAAAAAACTGTTTTTT	.	TRBV2	TRBJ1-4	.